This TCR beta chain was sequenced during a study of blood T cell repertoires in COVID-19. Study information: COVID-19 samples from acute and convalescent phases originated in the United States, Italy and Spain.

The CDR3 has 12 amino acids. Germline V gene lookup returns CDR1 DFQATT and CDR2 SNEGSKA (reference sequence). Trimming pared 3 bases from V and 4 bases from J, leaving 9 bases between. Some clones are missing from TCRdb's copy, which holds only in-frame ones; the method was immunoSEQ multiplex PCR. The sample records about 160,000 clones, around 82% being singletons. Enrollees, about 18 to 89 years old, lived in roughly 24 US areas. Grouping used clinical history reported by participants in a survey and questionnaire. The gene calls are TRBV20-1 and TRBJ1-1; no firm D call. This TCR was sampled from a woman in her fifties or sixties in a cohort exposed to, infected with or recovered from COVID-19 (not recorded which). The sequenced sample consisted of PBMCs or T cells enriched from blood (not recorded which). The CDR3 nucleotides read TGCAGTGCTAGTTTTACGGTCACTGAAGCTTTCTTT. Amino acid sequence: CSASFTVTEAFF.